A selection of T cell receptor beta chains follows, all from one sample in a study of T cell clonotyping in hematopoietic cell transplantation. Produced via immunoSEQ multiplex PCR; TCRdb's table is partial and in-frame only. Found here are tens of thousands of clones, roughly 96% of them singletons; the top ten hold approximately 1%. Sequenced input: peripheral blood mononuclear cells. The receptors were gathered from a man aged 30 to 39 in good health. Some clones in this sample may be carry-over from other donors' samples. Each CDR3 is given without its conserved first and last residue. Fields, in order: V gene, D gene, J gene, CDR3 protein. The D gene is left open where the match is weak.

>TRBV5-1|.|TRBJ2-2
ASSGGGQAGELF
>TRBV28|.|TRBJ1-5
ASRPPLGASQPQH
>TRBV5-4|.|TRBJ2-2
ASSWARGEITGELF
>TRBV7-9|.|TRBJ1-1
ASSPAKSPGHPNTEAF
>TRBV7-9|TRBD1|TRBJ1-2
ASSPGTAYGYT
>TRBV7-3|TRBD1|TRBJ1-4
ASSLGMSGRGSSSEKLF
>TRBV9|.|TRBJ2-3
ASSVSSITDTQY
>TRBV29-1|.|TRBJ2-3
SVVGRSGRTDTQY
>TRBV5-8|.|TRBJ2-3
ASSPGRVADTQY
>TRBV7-9|.|TRBJ1-1
ASSFGGSTEAF
>TRBV4-1|TRBD1|TRBJ1-3
ASSQVAQGASGNTIY
>TRBV18|.|TRBJ1-5
ASSPTHSNQPQH
>TRBV6-5|.|TRBJ1-1
ASSYREGGAEAF
>TRBV7-8|.|TRBJ2-7
ASSLTTLYEQY
>TRBV6-5|.|TRBJ2-7
ASSTFSGSYEQY
>TRBV11-3|TRBD2|TRBJ2-7
ASRAGGSDEQY
>TRBV6-6|.|TRBJ2-5
ASSYRGTGETQY
>TRBV5-1|.|TRBJ1-1
ASSLESAGGGAF
>TRBV10-3|.|TRBJ2-2
AIRTRGADTGELF
>TRBV25-1|.|TRBJ1-2
ASSEPGTVYGYT
>TRBV5-4|TRBD1|TRBJ1-2
ASSAGQGEEDYGYT
>TRBV6-1|TRBD1|TRBJ2-5
ASSARQGIDQY
>TRBV29-1|.|TRBJ1-1
SVEISLTGWTEAF
>TRBV2|.|TRBJ2-7
AGGVGTGEQY
>TRBV19|.|TRBJ1-1
ASFGYSSREETRNTEAF
>TRBV5-1|TRBD1|TRBJ2-2
ASSLEGQGKSAGELF
>TRBV11-2|.|TRBJ1-2
ASSLYPGSGYGYT
>TRBV2|.|TRBJ1-6
ASRRTTILYNSPLH
>TRBV27|.|TRBJ2-7
ASSLPGPAYEQY
>TRBV14|.|TRBJ1-2
ASSQVGGLYGYT
>TRBV4-2|.|TRBJ1-6
ASSQLGGGENSPLH
>TRBV7-9|.|TRBJ1-2
ASSSPIRGGYT
>TRBV19|TRBD1|TRBJ1-1
ASSIGGNRGGTEAF
>TRBV4-1|TRBD1|TRBJ1-1
ASTLDRGNTEAF
>TRBV2|.|TRBJ1-2
ASTGGSYGYT
>TRBV27|.|TRBJ1-1
ASSFGGNTEAF
>TRBV15|.|TRBJ2-2
ATSRDYRQDTGELF
>TRBV7-2|.|TRBJ1-4
ASSLERLQTSNEKLF
>TRBV6-1|.|TRBJ1-2
ASSEAGRGFDYGYT
>TRBV19|.|TRBJ1-1
ASSKYRADTEAF
>TRBV9|TRBD1|TRBJ1-2
ASSGGLWDRENYGYT
>TRBV7-6|TRBD1|TRBJ1-5
ASSFAQGAGQPQH
>TRBV5-1|.|TRBJ1-4
ASSIQEGSEKLF
>TRBV11-2|TRBD2|TRBJ2-6
ASSQANRGGPISANVLT
>TRBV5-1|.|TRBJ1-1
ASSLGGGLVTEAF
>TRBV10-3|TRBD1|TRBJ1-1
AISVRRGDTEAF
>TRBV9|TRBD2|TRBJ2-5
ATQRGGRSVLTQY
>TRBV13|.|TRBJ2-7
ASSLEGDPSYEQY
>TRBV6-5|.|TRBJ1-1
ASSYSGRSEAF
>TRBV29-1|.|TRBJ2-4
SVDLAKNIQY
>TRBV11-3|TRBD2|TRBJ2-1
ASSLRTRGSYNEQF